The entry below gives a single T cell receptor beta chain sequence along with its context. Its antigen is unknown. Base qualities are not recorded, but no much larger clone differs from it by a single base. The data are from a study of blood T cell repertoires in COVID-19 (dated by TCRdb to 2020 to 2021). Notes on the research overall: Samples from collaborators originated in the United States, Italy and Spain and spanned both the acute and convalescent phases of COVID-19. Sample metadata almost always included a de-identified subject ID, COVID-19 status, age in years and sex. Where available, HLA class I and class II types were obtained from metadata supplied by the sample provider rather than from assay-based typing. The samples were drawn from two sources: the first 160 participants of the ongoing ImmuneRACE study, and 1,200 or so subjects contributed by 6 global collaborators. The prospective study material was composed of cDNA or gDNA derived from T cells, B-cell-depleted T cells, or PBMCs. The repertoires were made available in a free public database intended to serve as a resource for research on the immune response to SARS-CoV-2. Subjects who had been exposed to COVID-19, were actively infected with it, or had recovered from it provided the deeply sampled blood TCRbeta repertoires that made up the dataset. The paper's findings and limits, for the study overall: Clinical and demographic metadata were provided uncurated, with the amount varying by source and participant.

The collaborating institutions used their own protocols to collect whole blood in K2EDTA tubes. For TCRbeta analysis, collaborators shipped samples in one of three forms: frozen whole blood, isolated PBMCs, or DNA extracted from either of those sample types. The immunoSEQ Assay, a bias-controlled multiplex PCR, was used to amplify TCRbeta CDR3 regions from genomic DNA. On the authors' methods: Within the assay, amplification of reference gene primers was used to estimate how many nucleated cells each sample contained. To quantify the absolute abundance of each unique TCRbeta CDR3 rearrangement, sequence reads were collapsed and filtered. Productive Simpson clonality was computed per sample as the square root of Simpson's diversity index over productive rearrangements. Drawn from immuneACCESS, this table holds only the in-frame rearrangements with V and J called that TCRdb kept. Clones are partly lost; checked studies trace under half to an unresolved V gene and leave the rest unexplained. For V, J and clone size, that table is used; D and trimming come from the DNA. The sample table shows some 120,000 clones, and 80% to 90% are seen once. The ten biggest clones cover about 29% of the sample.

Sequences were obtained from peripheral blood. This clonotype was obtained from a man between 65 and 85 years old with active or convalescent COVID-19.

The sequenced DNA is TGTGCCAGCAGCATACAGGGAGATGAGACCCAGTACTTC. It translates to CASSIQGDETQYF. The chain is assembled from TRBV5-4 and TRBJ2-5; D gene: possibly TRBD1, on 6 matching bases. The CDR3 runs 13 amino acids, cysteine and phenylalanine included. Only the CDR3 DNA is retained, 39 bases long and in frame from the first base. Between the V and J ends, shortened by 4 bases and 5 bases respectively, the junction contains 12 bases. The germline V gene (reference sequence) specifies SGHNT as CDR1 and YYREEE as CDR2.